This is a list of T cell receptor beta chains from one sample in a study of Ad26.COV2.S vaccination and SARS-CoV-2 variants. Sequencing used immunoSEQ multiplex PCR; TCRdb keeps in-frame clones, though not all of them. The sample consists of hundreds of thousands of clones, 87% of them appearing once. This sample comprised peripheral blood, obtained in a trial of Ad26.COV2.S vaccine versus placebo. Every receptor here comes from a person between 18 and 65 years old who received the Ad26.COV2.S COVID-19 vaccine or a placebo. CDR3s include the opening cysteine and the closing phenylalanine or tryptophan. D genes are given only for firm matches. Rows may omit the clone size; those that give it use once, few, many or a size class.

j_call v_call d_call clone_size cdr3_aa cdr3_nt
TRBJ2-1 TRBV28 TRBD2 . CASSLLVAGANNEQFF TGTGCCAGCAGTTTATTGGTAGCGGGGGCGAACAATGAGCAGTTCTTC
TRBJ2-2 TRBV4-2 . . CASSRSQGTGELFF TGTGCCAGCAGCCGCAGTCAGGGCACCGGGGAGCTGTTTTTT
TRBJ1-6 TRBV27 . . CASRGRANSPLHF TGTGCCAGCAGGGGGCGGGCTAATTCACCCCTCCACTTT
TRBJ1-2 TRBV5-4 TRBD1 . CASSLAGTGGYGYTF TGTGCCAGCAGCTTGGCCGGGACAGGGGGCTATGGCTACACCTTC
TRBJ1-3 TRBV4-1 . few CASSQPRPSGNTIYF TGCGCCAGCAGCCAACCGCGTCCCTCTGGAAACACCATATATTTT
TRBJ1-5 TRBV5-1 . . CASSTTTGSNQPQHF TGCGCCAGCAGCACCACAACAGGGAGCAATCAGCCCCAGCATTTT
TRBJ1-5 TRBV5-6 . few CASSTGGQPQHF TGTGCCAGCAGCACGGGAGGGCAGCCCCAGCATTTT
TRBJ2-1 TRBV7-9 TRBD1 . CASSSGTGVYNEQFF TGTGCCAGCAGCTCCGGGACAGGGGTCTACAATGAGCAGTTCTTC
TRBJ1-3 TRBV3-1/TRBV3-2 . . CASSQDLDSGNTIYF TGTGCCAGCAGCCAAGATCTGGACTCTGGAAACACCATATATTTT
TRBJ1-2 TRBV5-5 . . CASSVRTNYGYTF TGTGCCAGCAGCGTCAGGACCAACTATGGCTACACCTTC
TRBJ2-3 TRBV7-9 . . CASSPQSGLPDTQYF TGTGCCAGCAGCCCCCAGTCGGGACTCCCAGATACGCAGTATTTT
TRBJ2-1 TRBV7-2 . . CASSVDNEQFF TGTGCCAGCAGCGTAGACAATGAGCAGTTCTTC
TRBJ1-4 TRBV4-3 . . CASSRTIDEKLFF TGCGCCAGCAGCCGTACAATTGATGAAAAACTGTTTTTT
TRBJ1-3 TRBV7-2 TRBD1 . CASSLAGTAGNTIYF TGTGCCAGCAGCTTAGCCGGGACAGCTGGAAACACCATATATTTT